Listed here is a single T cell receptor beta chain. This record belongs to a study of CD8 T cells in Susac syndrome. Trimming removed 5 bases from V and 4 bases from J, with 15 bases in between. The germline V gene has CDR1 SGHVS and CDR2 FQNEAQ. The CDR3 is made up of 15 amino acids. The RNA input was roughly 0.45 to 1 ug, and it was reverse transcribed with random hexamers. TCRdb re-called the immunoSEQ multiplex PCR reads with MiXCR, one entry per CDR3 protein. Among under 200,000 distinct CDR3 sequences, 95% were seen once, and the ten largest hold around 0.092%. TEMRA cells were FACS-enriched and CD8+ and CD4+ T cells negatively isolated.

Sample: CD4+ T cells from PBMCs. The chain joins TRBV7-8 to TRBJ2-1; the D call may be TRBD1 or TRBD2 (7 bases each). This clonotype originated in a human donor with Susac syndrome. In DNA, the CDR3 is TGTGCCAGCAGCCAAGATCAGGGGGGGTACAATGAGCAGTTCTTC. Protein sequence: CASSQDQGGYNEQFF.